This T cell receptor (beta chain) derives from a study of T-cell reconstitution after alpha-beta-depleted transplantation in children. V lost 3 bases to trimming and J lost 6 bases, with 9 bases between them. This CDR3 contains 12 residues. Whole-study findings and limits: At day 60, the high TCRbeta diversity found in some patients originated from recipient T cells and thymic progenitors that had survived. Reportedly, alpha-beta T cells present about two months post-transplant originated from several hundred expanded clones of graft origin. Among T cells one year after transplant, newly produced cells accounted for most counts and diversity.

It was with unique molecular identifiers that the TCRbeta library was prepared. In TCRdb, the PCR reads were re-called with MiXCR into one record per CDR3 protein. Of tens of thousands of distinct CDR3 sequences in the sample, roughly 4.5% were seen once. The table lists this clonotype with many counts. Its antigen remains unknown. This specimen was PBMCs, mostly from graft donor cells, taken 180 days after TCRalphabeta/CD19-depleted stem cell transplant. V and J are TRBV12-3 or TRBV12-4 and TRBJ2-7, with D possibly being TRBD1 or TRBD2 (5 bases each). This receptor was taken from a boy less than two years old who had a stem cell transplant for acute myeloid leukemia, so the T cells may come from the graft donor. The CDR3 DNA follows: TGTGCCAGCAGTTTTCGAGGGGTCGAGCAGTACTTC. It yields the protein CASSFRGVEQYF.